The present T cell receptor beta chain was sequenced within a study of blood T cell repertoires in COVID-19. The authors' processing: From reference gene primer amplification, estimates of nucleated cell counts were derived. Sequenced by immunoSEQ multiplex PCR; TCRdb stores in-frame clones only, minus some. Clonal size and the V and J genes are those of that table, whereas D and trimming came from the DNA. This table has around 300,000 clones, roughly 89% appearing once. This clone was seen a handful of times. The CDR3 has 15 residues. Germline assignment: CDR1 MGHRA and CDR2 YSYEKL. Trimming cost V 1 base and J 8 bases, with 15 bases left between them.

Material for sequencing was PBMCs or T cells enriched from blood (not recorded which). The gene calls are TRBV4-1 and TRBJ2-1, with a weak D call TRBD2 (6 bases). The source of this sequence is a woman aged 40 to 49 who had recovered from COVID-19. The CDR3 sequence is CASSQVGGIRDEQFF. The DNA of the CDR3 is TGCGCCAGCAGCCAAGTGGGCGGGATTAGGGATGAGCAGTTCTTC.